A selection of T cell receptor beta chains follows, all from one sample in a study of control samples from healthy donors and cancer patients. Clones were sequenced by immunoSEQ multiplex PCR, and TCRdb holds only the in-frame ones, with some missing. The sample includes 130,000 to 150,000 clones, 90% to 95% of them seen just once. Sequenced: PBMCs. All receptors derive from a man in his sixties with colorectal cancer. The CDR3 runs from the conserved cysteine through the conserved F or W. Each record gives: J gene, D gene, V gene, clone size, CDR3 protein, CDR3 DNA. A D gene is named only where the DNA matches it firmly. The listing skips clone size in some rows; elsewhere it reads once, few, many or a size class.

j_gene: TRBJ2-3
d_gene: -
v_gene: TRBV19
abundance: -
CDR3aa: CATAPRGPSTDTQYF
CDR3nt: TGTGCCACCGCCCCAAGGGGTCCTAGCACAGATACGCAGTATTTT

j_gene: TRBJ2-3
d_gene: -
v_gene: TRBV7-2
abundance: -
CDR3aa: CASSFPGAGTDTQYF
CDR3nt: TGTGCCAGCAGCTTCCCGGGGGCGGGCACAGATACGCAGTATTTT

j_gene: TRBJ2-6
d_gene: TRBD1
v_gene: TRBV5-1
abundance: -
CDR3aa: CASSTRPKTGGSGANVLTF
CDR3nt: TGCGCCAGCAGCACGCGACCCAAAACAGGGGGCTCTGGGGCCAACGTCCTGACTTTC

j_gene: TRBJ1-5
d_gene: -
v_gene: TRBV6-5
abundance: -
CDR3aa: CASSIMWQPNQPQHF
CDR3nt: TGTGCCAGCTCGATCATGTGGCAGCCGAATCAGCCCCAGCATTTT

j_gene: TRBJ1-4
d_gene: -
v_gene: TRBV6-6
abundance: -
CDR3aa: CASSRRDNNEKLFF
CDR3nt: TGTGCCAGCAGCCGGAGGGACAATAATGAAAAACTGTTTTTT

j_gene: TRBJ1-1
d_gene: -
v_gene: TRBV27
abundance: -
CDR3aa: CASSSDSLMNTEAFF
CDR3nt: TGTGCCAGCAGCTCCGACAGTCTTATGAACACTGAAGCTTTCTTT

j_gene: TRBJ1-3
d_gene: -
v_gene: TRBV10-3
abundance: -
CDR3aa: CAISESTLSGNTIYF
CDR3nt: TGTGCCATCAGTGAGTCTACTCTCTCTGGAAACACCATATATTTT

j_gene: TRBJ2-3
d_gene: TRBD2
v_gene: TRBV4-3
abundance: -
CDR3aa: CASSQDGFLAGLSDTQYF
CDR3nt: TGCGCCAGCAGCCAAGATGGGTTCCTAGCGGGGCTCTCCGATACGCAGTATTTT

j_gene: TRBJ2-7
d_gene: TRBD1
v_gene: TRBV4-1
abundance: many
CDR3aa: CASSQAQGDYEQYF
CDR3nt: TGCGCCAGCAGCCAAGCCCAGGGGGACTACGAGCAGTACTTC

j_gene: TRBJ2-5
d_gene: TRBD2
v_gene: TRBV27
abundance: -
CDR3aa: CASSLTSGGWETQYF
CDR3nt: TGTGCCAGCAGTTTAACCAGCGGGGGATGGGAGACCCAGTACTTC

j_gene: TRBJ2-2
d_gene: TRBD1
v_gene: TRBV11-3
abundance: -
CDR3aa: CASSPGTVTLTGELFF
CDR3nt: TGTGCCAGCAGCCCGGGGACAGTTACCCTCACCGGGGAGCTGTTTTTT

j_gene: TRBJ2-5
d_gene: -
v_gene: TRBV21-1
abundance: -
CDR3aa: CASSKALGGRKETQYF
CDR3nt: TGTGCCAGCAGCAAAGCGCTGGGGGGTAGGAAAGAGACCCAGTACTTC

j_gene: TRBJ2-7
d_gene: TRBD1
v_gene: TRBV28
abundance: -
CDR3aa: CASQGSPQGPEQYF
CDR3nt: TGTGCCAGCCAGGGGTCCCCACAGGGGCCCGAGCAGTACTTC

j_gene: TRBJ2-3
d_gene: -
v_gene: TRBV30
abundance: once
CDR3aa: CASHRGSSTDTQYF
CDR3nt: TGTGCCAGCCACCGGGGGTCCAGCACAGATACGCAGTATTTT

j_gene: TRBJ2-3
d_gene: TRBD2
v_gene: TRBV20-1
abundance: -
CDR3aa: CSASSLGGVEDTQYF
CDR3nt: TGCAGTGCTAGTTCCCTCGGGGGGGTTGAGGATACGCAGTATTTT

j_gene: TRBJ1-5
d_gene: -
v_gene: TRBV6-2/TRBV6-3
abundance: -
CDR3aa: CASSSQGFQPQHF
CDR3nt: TGTGCCAGCAGCTCACAGGGCTTTCAGCCCCAGCATTTT

j_gene: TRBJ1-6
d_gene: -
v_gene: TRBV5-1
abundance: few
CDR3aa: CASSLVQVQSNSPLHF
CDR3nt: TGCGCCAGCAGCTTGGTACAGGTACAAAGCAATTCACCCCTCCACTTT

j_gene: TRBJ2-7
d_gene: -
v_gene: TRBV25-1
abundance: -
CDR3aa: CASSESPGWEQYF
CDR3nt: TGTGCCAGCAGTGAAAGCCCGGGGTGGGAGCAGTACTTC

j_gene: TRBJ2-3
d_gene: -
v_gene: TRBV5-8
abundance: -
CDR3aa: CASSWGTDTQYF
CDR3nt: TGTGCCAGCAGCTGGGGAACAGATACGCAGTATTTT

j_gene: TRBJ1-1
d_gene: -
v_gene: TRBV5-1
abundance: -
CDR3aa: CASSLGWEGFDTEAFF
CDR3nt: TGCGCCAGCAGCTTAGGGTGGGAGGGGTTCGACACTGAAGCTTTCTTT

j_gene: TRBJ1-5
d_gene: -
v_gene: TRBV30
abundance: -
CDR3aa: CAWSVNDLQPQHF
CDR3nt: TGTGCCTGGAGTGTAAATGATCTTCAGCCCCAGCATTTT

j_gene: TRBJ2-1
d_gene: -
v_gene: TRBV6-5
abundance: -
CDR3aa: CASSPNTDNEQFF
CDR3nt: TGTGCCAGCAGTCCAAACACTGACAATGAGCAGTTCTTC

j_gene: TRBJ1-3
d_gene: -
v_gene: TRBV28
abundance: -
CDR3aa: CASSLWRNTIYF
CDR3nt: TGTGCCAGCAGTTTATGGCGAAACACCATATATTTT

j_gene: TRBJ2-1
d_gene: TRBD2
v_gene: TRBV24-1
abundance: -
CDR3aa: CATSDPGLGGNEQFF
CDR3nt: TGTGCCACCAGTGACCCCGGACTAGGAGGGAATGAGCAGTTCTTC

j_gene: TRBJ1-1
d_gene: -
v_gene: TRBV18
abundance: -
CDR3aa: CASSPIGTDTEAFF
CDR3nt: TGTGCCAGCTCACCTATTGGGACGGACACTGAAGCTTTCTTT

j_gene: TRBJ1-3
d_gene: -
v_gene: TRBV4-2
abundance: -
CDR3aa: CASSQEQGTRNTIYF
CDR3nt: TGTGCCAGCAGCCAAGAACAGGGAACCAGAAACACCATATATTTT

j_gene: TRBJ2-3
d_gene: -
v_gene: TRBV5-1
abundance: once
CDR3aa: CASSFMGGGTDTQYF
CDR3nt: TGCGCCAGCAGCTTTATGGGCGGGGGCACAGATACGCAGTATTTT

j_gene: TRBJ2-5
d_gene: TRBD1
v_gene: TRBV5-1
abundance: -
CDR3aa: CASSPKGQGAQETQYF
CDR3nt: TGCGCCAGCAGCCCGAAGGGACAGGGGGCTCAAGAGACCCAGTACTTC

j_gene: TRBJ2-2
d_gene: -
v_gene: TRBV5-6
abundance: -
CDR3aa: CASSLSQVPTGELFF
CDR3nt: TGTGCCAGCAGCTTGAGCCAGGTACCCACCGGGGAGCTGTTTTTT

j_gene: TRBJ2-2
d_gene: -
v_gene: TRBV5-1
abundance: -
CDR3aa: CASRREPNTGELFF
CDR3nt: TGCGCCAGTCGGAGGGAGCCGAACACCGGGGAGCTGTTTTTT

j_gene: TRBJ2-7
d_gene: TRBD2
v_gene: TRBV18
abundance: -
CDR3aa: CASSPPLAGGIYEQYF
CDR3nt: TGTGCCAGCTCACCACCACTAGCGGGGGGGATTTACGAGCAGTACTTC

j_gene: TRBJ1-2
d_gene: TRBD1
v_gene: TRBV6-5
abundance: -
CDR3aa: CASSYGTGGPGYTF
CDR3nt: TGTGCCAGCAGTTACGGGACAGGGGGGCCTGGCTACACCTTC

j_gene: TRBJ1-1
d_gene: -
v_gene: TRBV6-5
abundance: -
CDR3aa: CASRRQMNTEAFF
CDR3nt: TGTGCCAGCAGGCGGCAGATGAACACTGAAGCTTTCTTT

j_gene: TRBJ2-6
d_gene: TRBD1
v_gene: TRBV7-6
abundance: -
CDR3aa: CASSPAGTGGFSGANVLTF
CDR3nt: TGTGCCAGCAGCCCAGCCGGGACAGGGGGCTTCTCTGGGGCCAACGTCCTGACTTTC

j_gene: TRBJ2-7
d_gene: -
v_gene: TRBV15
abundance: -
CDR3aa: CATSRDRDYEQYF
CDR3nt: TGTGCCACCAGCAGAGATCGGGACTACGAGCAGTACTTC

j_gene: TRBJ1-1
d_gene: TRBD1
v_gene: TRBV29-1
abundance: once
CDR3aa: CSATGGAGNTEAFF
CDR3nt: TGCAGCGCGACAGGGGGCGCCGGGAACACTGAAGCTTTCTTT

j_gene: TRBJ1-2
d_gene: -
v_gene: TRBV6-1
abundance: -
CDR3aa: CASSEGTQNYGYTF
CDR3nt: TGTGCCAGCAGTGAAGGGACACAAAACTATGGCTACACCTTC

j_gene: TRBJ1-4
d_gene: -
v_gene: TRBV19
abundance: -
CDR3aa: CASRPISADRATNEKLFF
CDR3nt: TGTGCCAGTAGACCAATCTCCGCAGACAGAGCAACTAATGAAAAACTGTTTTTT

j_gene: TRBJ1-1
d_gene: TRBD1
v_gene: TRBV10-3
abundance: -
CDR3aa: CATTRGQDLNTEAFF
CDR3nt: TGTGCCACCACAAGGGGGCAGGACCTGAACACTGAAGCTTTCTTT

j_gene: TRBJ2-5
d_gene: -
v_gene: TRBV18
abundance: -
CDR3aa: CASLRAPGETQYF
CDR3nt: TGTGCCAGCTTAAGAGCCCCCGGAGAGACCCAGTACTTC

j_gene: TRBJ1-1
d_gene: TRBD1
v_gene: TRBV27
abundance: once
CDR3aa: CASSPGQGFYAEAFF
CDR3nt: TGTGCCAGCAGTCCGGGACAGGGTTTTTACGCTGAAGCTTTCTTT

j_gene: TRBJ1-2
d_gene: -
v_gene: TRBV7-2
abundance: -
CDR3aa: CASSLYSYGYTF
CDR3nt: TGTGCCAGCAGCTTATACAGCTATGGCTACACCTTC

j_gene: TRBJ2-2
d_gene: TRBD2
v_gene: TRBV5-4
abundance: once
CDR3aa: CASSNLAGGIRELFF
CDR3nt: TGTGCCAGCAGTAACCTAGCGGGGGGGATCCGGGAGCTGTTTTTT

j_gene: TRBJ2-5
d_gene: TRBD1
v_gene: TRBV7-2
abundance: -
CDR3aa: CASSTRQGQETQYF
CDR3nt: TGTGCCAGCAGCACCCGACAGGGACAAGAGACCCAGTACTTC

j_gene: TRBJ1-1
d_gene: -
v_gene: TRBV12-3/TRBV12-4
abundance: -
CDR3aa: CASSLTGNTEAFF
CDR3nt: TGTGCCAGCAGTTTGACAGGGAACACTGAAGCTTTCTTT

j_gene: TRBJ1-2
d_gene: -
v_gene: TRBV7-9
abundance: -
CDR3aa: CASSLVAEPNYGYTF
CDR3nt: TGTGCCAGCAGCTTAGTCGCGGAGCCTAACTATGGCTACACCTTC

j_gene: TRBJ1-3
d_gene: -
v_gene: TRBV7-2
abundance: -
CDR3aa: CASSPQSGEDGNTIYF
CDR3nt: TGTGCCAGCAGCCCACAGTCAGGGGAAGATGGAAACACCATATATTTT

j_gene: TRBJ1-1
d_gene: -
v_gene: TRBV28
abundance: -
CDR3aa: CASSFNWGVWNTEAFF
CDR3nt: TGTGCCAGCAGTTTCAACTGGGGGGTCTGGAACACTGAAGCTTTCTTT

j_gene: TRBJ1-2
d_gene: -
v_gene: TRBV18
abundance: -
CDR3aa: CASSPRDTGPRLISGYTF
CDR3nt: TGTGCCAGCTCACCCCGGGACACCGGTCCGAGACTCATTTCTGGCTACACCTTC

j_gene: TRBJ2-4
d_gene: -
v_gene: TRBV5-1
abundance: -
CDR3aa: CASSLGQDKNIQYF
CDR3nt: TGCGCCAGCAGCTTGGGACAGGACAAAAACATTCAGTACTTC

j_gene: TRBJ2-1
d_gene: TRBD2
v_gene: TRBV7-9
abundance: -
CDR3aa: CASSPSGGIYNEQFF
CDR3nt: TGTGCCAGCAGCCCTAGCGGGGGGATCTACAATGAGCAGTTCTTC

j_gene: TRBJ2-5
d_gene: TRBD2
v_gene: TRBV10-2
abundance: -
CDR3aa: CASSKRGFQETQYF
CDR3nt: TGCGCCAGCAGTAAGCGGGGGTTCCAAGAGACCCAGTACTTC

j_gene: TRBJ2-7
d_gene: TRBD1
v_gene: TRBV27
abundance: -
CDR3aa: CASRQDRSTYEQYF
CDR3nt: TGTGCCAGCAGACAGGACAGGAGTACCTACGAGCAGTACTTC

j_gene: TRBJ1-2
d_gene: TRBD1
v_gene: TRBV10-1
abundance: -
CDR3aa: CASSEAGTGPYGYTF
CDR3nt: TGCGCCAGCAGTGAGGCAGGGACAGGGCCATATGGCTACACCTTC

j_gene: TRBJ2-3
d_gene: -
v_gene: TRBV18
abundance: -
CDR3aa: CASSPPGGTDTQYF
CDR3nt: TGTGCCAGCTCACCACCGGGGGGCACAGATACGCAGTATTTT

j_gene: TRBJ1-1
d_gene: TRBD1
v_gene: TRBV19
abundance: -
CDR3aa: CASSIGDRVSTEAFF
CDR3nt: TGTGCCAGTAGTATCGGCGACAGGGTGAGCACTGAAGCTTTCTTT

j_gene: TRBJ1-1
d_gene: -
v_gene: TRBV7-9
abundance: -
CDR3aa: CASSPFGQGRTEAFF
CDR3nt: TGTGCCAGCAGCCCATTTGGGCAGGGAAGGACTGAAGCTTTCTTT

j_gene: TRBJ2-1
d_gene: TRBD1
v_gene: TRBV7-2
abundance: -
CDR3aa: CASSFTGANEQFF
CDR3nt: TGTGCCAGCAGCTTTACAGGGGCGAATGAGCAGTTCTTC

j_gene: TRBJ2-1
d_gene: TRBD1
v_gene: TRBV6-2/TRBV6-3
abundance: -
CDR3aa: CASSYPMTGVGSYNEQFF
CDR3nt: TGTGCCAGCAGTTACCCGATGACAGGGGTAGGGTCCTACAATGAGCAGTTCTTC